This T cell receptor (beta chain) is drawn from a study of T cells in Graves' hyperthyroidism and ophthalmopathy. Amplification of TCR beta CDR3 regions used RNA as the template. The HTBI primer set drove a first-round RT-PCR of the TCR CDR3. TCRdb itself ran the multiplex PCR reads through MiXCR, one entry per CDR3 protein. The top ten clones hold less than 45% of a sample with about 300,000 distinct CDR3 sequences, approximately 19% of them seen once. With duration under 3 months, ophthalmopathy was active: Clinical Activity Score at least 3, NOSPECS at least 4. Extraction of PBMCs used roughly 9.6 ml of fresh peripheral blood. Germline-derived CDR1 and CDR2 are LNHNV and YYDKDF (reference sequence). The CDR3 is 14 amino acids. The V and J ends lost 0 bases and 7 bases respectively, with 12 bases between them. This clonotype turned up a few times. Its target is not known. Study-level points and caveats: Among thyroid clonotypes expanded above 0.001, most also appeared in blood. Prediction of ophthalmopathy progression came a median around 6 months pre-onset.

The clonotype was recovered from a man in his fifties with Graves' ophthalmopathy. Sequenced input: blood. The rearrangement uses TRBV15 and TRBJ1-1; tentatively, D is TRBD1 (5 bases). The CDR3 loop reads CATSRDWAGREAFF. CDR3 DNA: TGTGCCACCAGCAGAGATTGGGCAGGGCGTGAAGCTTTCTTT.